The sample holds a few counts of the clone carrying this T cell receptor beta chain. The antigen remains undetermined. The CDR3 sequence is 14 residues long. V was trimmed by 2 bases and J by 4 bases, leaving 10 bases between them. Germline V lookup: CDR1 SGHDT, CDR2 YYEEEE. The data originate from a study of T cell repertoires in cytomegalovirus infection. Across the study: Matching HLA type, along with CMV infection, was indicated by public TCR beta signatures.

Study conclusions and caveats: The response measured ex vivo was dominated by TCR beta clonotypes (HLA-C-restricted and CMV-specific).

TCRdb analysed the reads with MiXCR anew, one entry per CDR3 protein. The sample records some 270,000 distinct CDR3 sequences, about a sixth being singletons. The specimen was CD8+ T cells from PBMCs. The clonotype was recovered from a human donor in good health (CMV status not recorded). Some clones in this sample may be carry-over from other donors' samples. The chain joins TRBV5-6 to TRBJ2-1, with D possibly matching TRBD1 (5 bases). CDR3 nucleotide sequence: TGTGCCAGCAGCTTAGTTGACAGATACAATGAGCAGTTCTTC. Translation gives CASSLVDRYNEQFF.